The clone carrying this T cell receptor beta chain was counted only a few times. This sample stems from a study of T-cell memory formation after mild COVID-19. CDR3 size: 17 residues. In germline, CDR1 is MNHEY, CDR2 SVGAGI. J gave up 1 base and V 1 base, and 9 bases lay outside the gene matches. TCRdb recomputed calls from the 5' RACE reads with MiXCR, one row per CDR3 protein. The sample lists over 120,000 distinct CDR3 sequences, roughly a quarter seen once, with around 22% in the top ten. The V gene is TRBV6-5, the J gene TRBJ2-7; TRBD1 aligns across 8 bases. The clonotype comes from an adult woman who had mild COVID-19 (a few samples of this study predate the infection). Cell type and time point are not known. The sequencing input was PBMCs or a T cell subset sorted from them (not recorded which). The CDR3 region has the DNA TGTGCCAGCAGTTACTGGGGGCAGGGGGCATCGTCCTACGAGCAGTACTTC. This codes for CASSYWGQGASSYEQYF.